The TCR beta chain described here comes from a study of OX40 agonist ivuxolimab in advanced cancers. Study-wide context: The costimulatory receptor OX40 (CD134) was targeted by ivuxolimab, a fully human IgG2 agonistic monoclonal antibody. Intravenous ivuxolimab was administered to patients every 2 weeks at six dose levels: 0.01, 0.1, 0.3, 1.5, 3 and 10 mg/kg. Of the approximately 54 patients in dose escalation, about 20 had hepatocellular carcinoma, around 15 had melanoma, 9 had renal cell carcinoma and 9 had head and neck cancer. In the dose-escalation cohort, approximately 80% of patients were male, and the mean age was around 60 years with a range of roughly 20 to 79. Patients were allowed to have had prior anti-PD-1, anti-PD-L1 or anti-CTLA-4 therapy, and approximately 39% of the dose-escalation patients had been treated with checkpoint inhibitors. Partial responses occurred in three dose-escalation patients, of whom one had hepatocellular carcinoma and two had cutaneous melanoma. Peripheral TCRbeta sequencing was intended to test whether TCR sequence diversity was altered and clonal T-cell expansion was caused by ivuxolimab. The paper covers the monotherapy dose-escalation part of the phase I ivuxolimab trial, which included N = 52 patients.

This clone appeared a single time. Its antigen is not yet known. It has no much larger one-base neighbor in the sample; base qualities were not kept. For sequencing of the TCRbeta CDR3 region, genomic DNA was extracted from the sorted cells. TCRbeta CDR3 regions were sequenced using the immunoSEQ Assay. Here the immuneACCESS table is served through TCRdb, limited to in-frame sequences with V and J called. Missing clones are a known gap in these copies; in checked studies unresolved V genes cover under half, and the rest lacks a known reason. The sample contains tens of thousands of clones, 89% of them found a single time. Approximately 0.35% of the sample comes from the top ten. V and J lose 8 bases and 4 bases, and a span of 11 bases separates them. As encoded in the germline V gene, CDR1 is MNHNS while CDR2 is SASEGT. From its cysteine to its phenylalanine, the CDR3 spans 12 amino acids. Only the CDR3 DNA is retained, 36 bases long and in frame from the first base.

The trial excluded patients who had a history of autoimmune disease or were on systemic immunosuppression. Peripheral blood for TCR sequencing was collected from all dose cohorts at baseline, on cycle 4 day 1, and on cycle 7 day 1. Samples came from an open-label, multicenter, first-in-human phase I dose-escalation trial of ivuxolimab. Adults with locally advanced or metastatic melanoma, renal cell, hepatocellular, or head and neck squamous cell carcinoma were enrolled in the trial. Before TCR sequencing, CD4+ T cells and CD8+ T cells were sorted from peripheral blood as separate populations. General study outcomes and caveats: In the 0.1-3.0 mg/kg groups, partial responders were among the patients with the lowest normalized peripheral clonal expansion, particularly in CD8+ T cells. On average, CD8+ T cells showed more expanded clones than CD4+ T cells after ivuxolimab. Low levels of normalized T-cell clonal expansion were also seen in some patients who did not respond. At doses from 0.1 to 3.0 mg/kg, clonal expansion was seen in both CD4+ and CD8+ blood T cells between baseline and week 6. The antigen specificity of the clonally expanded peripheral T cells was not determined.

The TCR comes from an adult with an advanced solid tumor such as melanoma, head and neck, liver or kidney cancer. Here the sequenced sample was CD4+ or CD8+ T cells sorted from blood, taken in a trial of the OX40 agonist ivuxolimab. This sequence uses TRBV6-1 and TRBJ2-5, and possibly TRBD1, on 6 matching bases. The DNA sequence is TGTGCCAGCCTAGGGGGAGCAGAGACCCAGTACTTC. This sequence encodes CASLGGAETQYF.